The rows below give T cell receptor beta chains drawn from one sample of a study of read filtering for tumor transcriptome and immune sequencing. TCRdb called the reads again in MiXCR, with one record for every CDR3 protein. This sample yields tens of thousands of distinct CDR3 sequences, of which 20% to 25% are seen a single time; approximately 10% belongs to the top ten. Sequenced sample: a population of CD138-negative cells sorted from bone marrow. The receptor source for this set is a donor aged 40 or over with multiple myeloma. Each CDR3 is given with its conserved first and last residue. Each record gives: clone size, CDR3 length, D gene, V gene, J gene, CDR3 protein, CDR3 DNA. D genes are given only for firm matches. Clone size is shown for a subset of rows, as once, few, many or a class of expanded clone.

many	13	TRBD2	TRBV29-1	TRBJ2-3	CSGGGAQTDTQYF	TGCAGCGGCGGGGGGGCGCAGACAGATACGCAGTATTTT
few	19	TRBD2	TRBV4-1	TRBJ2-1	CASSQRGSVLAGLYNEQFF	TGCGCCAGCAGCCAAAGAGGGTCTGTCCTAGCGGGACTCTACAATGAGCAGTTCTTC
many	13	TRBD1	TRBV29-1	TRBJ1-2	CSVGEGALFGYTF	TGCAGCGTTGGTGAGGGGGCTCTGTTTGGCTACACCTTC
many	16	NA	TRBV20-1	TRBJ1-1	CSAASIWFSMNTEAFF	TGCAGTGCCGCTAGTATCTGGTTCTCCATGAACACTGAAGCTTTCTTT
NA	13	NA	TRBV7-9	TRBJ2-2	CASQRTNTGELFF	TGTGCCAGTCAGCGGACGAACACCGGGGAGCTGTTTTTT
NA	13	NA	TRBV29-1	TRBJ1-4	CSALGGQNEKLFF	TGCAGCGCCTTGGGGGGTCAGAATGAAAAACTGTTTTTT
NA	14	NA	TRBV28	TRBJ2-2	CASRRSGNTGELFF	TGTGCCAGCAGGCGCTCAGGGAACACCGGGGAGCTGTTTTTT
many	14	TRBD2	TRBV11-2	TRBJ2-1	CASSLAGGHREQFF	TGTGCCAGCAGTCTAGCGGGGGGGCATCGAGAGCAGTTCTTC
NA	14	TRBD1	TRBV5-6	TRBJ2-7	CASSYPGQLYEQYF	TGTGCCAGCAGCTACCCGGGACAGCTCTACGAGCAGTACTTC
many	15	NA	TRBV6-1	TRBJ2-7	CASSPNRVLGNEQYF	TGTGCCAGCAGTCCAAACAGGGTGTTAGGGAACGAGCAGTACTTC
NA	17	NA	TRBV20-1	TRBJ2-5	CSAADPQPGRRKETQYF	TGCAGTGCTGCTGATCCCCAACCGGGACGGAGGAAAGAGACCCAGTACTTC
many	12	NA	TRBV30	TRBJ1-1	CAWSVGHTEAFF	TGTGCCTGGAGTGTAGGCCACACTGAAGCTTTCTTT
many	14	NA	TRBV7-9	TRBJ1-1	CASSSIQGNTEAFF	TGTGCCAGCAGCTCCATTCAGGGGAACACTGAAGCTTTCTTT
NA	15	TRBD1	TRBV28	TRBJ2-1	CASSSAGTGTHEQFF	TGTGCCAGCAGTTCCGCCGGGACAGGGACACATGAGCAGTTCTTC
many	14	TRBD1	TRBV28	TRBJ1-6	CASSSRTGRSPLHF	TGTGCCAGCAGTTCCCGGACAGGGCGATCACCCCTCCACTTT
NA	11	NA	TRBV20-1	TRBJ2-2	CSAPSPGELFF	TGCAGTGCCCCTTCCCCCGGGGAGCTGTTTTTT
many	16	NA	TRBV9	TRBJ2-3	CASSGGVGGKTDTQYF	TGTGCCAGCAGCGGGGGGGTCGGGGGTAAAACAGATACGCAGTATTTT